This record covers a single T cell receptor beta chain. What antigen it recognizes has not been identified. Base qualities are not at hand, and no much larger clone is one base apart. From the germline V gene (reference sequence), CDR1 is LGHDT and CDR2 is YNNKEL. The CDR3 goes from the cysteine to the phenylalanine over 16 residues. Only CDR3 DNA is held: 48 bases, read in frame from base 1. The junction shows trimming of 0 bases on V and 2 bases on J, plus 12 bases between the germline ends. This entry is derived from a study of control samples from healthy donors and cancer patients (dated by TCRdb to between 2020 and 2021). To prepare the library, the immunoSEQ multiplex PCR assay was applied. This is the immuneACCESS table as TCRdb keeps it, with only in-frame sequences that have V and J called. A part of the clones is gone; compared with another copy, unresolved V genes explain less than half, and the rest is unexplained. Across this sample there are 150,000 to 200,000 clones, with approximately 92% seen only once. The ten most abundant clones make up about 2% of the sample.

The V and J segments used are TRBV3-1 (or the pseudogene TRBV3-2) and TRBJ2-3; a tentative D match to TRBD2 spans 6 bases. The sequence was obtained from a woman in her 40s in good health. The sequenced material came from blood. The DNA sequence follows: TGTGCCAGCAGCCAAGATGTCGGGAGCTACACAGATACGCAGTATTTT. Translated, it reads CASSQDVGSYTDTQYF.